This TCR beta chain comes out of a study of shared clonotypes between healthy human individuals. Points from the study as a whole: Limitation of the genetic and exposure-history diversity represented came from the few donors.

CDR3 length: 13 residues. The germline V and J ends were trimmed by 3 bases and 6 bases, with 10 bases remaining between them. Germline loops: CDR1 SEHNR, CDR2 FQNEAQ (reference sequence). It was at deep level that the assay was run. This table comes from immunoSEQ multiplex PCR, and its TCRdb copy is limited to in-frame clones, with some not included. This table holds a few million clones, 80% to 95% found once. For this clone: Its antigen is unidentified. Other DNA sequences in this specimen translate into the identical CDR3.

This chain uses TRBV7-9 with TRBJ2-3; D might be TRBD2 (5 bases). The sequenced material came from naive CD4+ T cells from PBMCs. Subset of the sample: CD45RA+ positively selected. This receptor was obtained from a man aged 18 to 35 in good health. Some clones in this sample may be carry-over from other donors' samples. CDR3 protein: CASSLAGVDTQYF. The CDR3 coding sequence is TGTGCCAGCAGCTTGGCGGGCGTCGATACGCAGTATTTT.